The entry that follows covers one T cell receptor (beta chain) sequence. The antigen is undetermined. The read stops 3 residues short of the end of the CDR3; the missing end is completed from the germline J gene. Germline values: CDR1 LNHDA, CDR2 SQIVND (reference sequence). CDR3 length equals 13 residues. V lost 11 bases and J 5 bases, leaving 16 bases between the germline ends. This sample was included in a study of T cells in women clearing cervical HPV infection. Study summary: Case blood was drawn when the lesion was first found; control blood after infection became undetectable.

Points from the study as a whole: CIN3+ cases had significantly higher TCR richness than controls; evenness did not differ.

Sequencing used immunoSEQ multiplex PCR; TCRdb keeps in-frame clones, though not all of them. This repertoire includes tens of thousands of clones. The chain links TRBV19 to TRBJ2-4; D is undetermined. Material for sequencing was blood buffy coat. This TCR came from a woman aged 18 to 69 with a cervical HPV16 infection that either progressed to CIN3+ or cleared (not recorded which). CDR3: CASCPPTQNIQYF. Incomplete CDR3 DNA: TGTGCCTCGTGCCCCCCTACCCAAAACATT.